What follows is one T cell receptor beta chain and its context. Its specificity is not known. PCR involved 60 Vbeta and 13 Jbeta primers. This table comes from immunoSEQ multiplex PCR, and its TCRdb copy is limited to in-frame clones, with some not included. The table shows 180,000 or so clones, with around 78% occurring only once. The data were obtained in a study of cytomegalovirus exposure and HLA in healthy donors. Study observations and caveats: TCR beta V- and J-gene trimming, according to a later analysis, was linked to a missense DCLRE1C variant. It was reported in a later analysis that an Asian-associated ancestry cluster showed fewer N-insertions than the approximately 690-donor mean.

There are 15 residues in the CDR3. Germline V gene data show CDR1 as SEHNR and CDR2 as FQNEAQ (reference sequence). After removal of 6 bases from V and 7 bases from J, the junction contained 8 bases not matched to a gene. The sequenced sample was PBMCs. The clonotype originates from a man aged 18 to 35 in good health and CMV-seronegative. The V and J genes are TRBV7-9 and TRBJ2-2; 10 nucleotides line up with TRBD1. The CDR3 here is CASRRGTGADGELFF. The CDR3 DNA is TGTGCCAGCAGGCGCGGGACAGGGGCGGACGGGGAGCTGTTTTTT.